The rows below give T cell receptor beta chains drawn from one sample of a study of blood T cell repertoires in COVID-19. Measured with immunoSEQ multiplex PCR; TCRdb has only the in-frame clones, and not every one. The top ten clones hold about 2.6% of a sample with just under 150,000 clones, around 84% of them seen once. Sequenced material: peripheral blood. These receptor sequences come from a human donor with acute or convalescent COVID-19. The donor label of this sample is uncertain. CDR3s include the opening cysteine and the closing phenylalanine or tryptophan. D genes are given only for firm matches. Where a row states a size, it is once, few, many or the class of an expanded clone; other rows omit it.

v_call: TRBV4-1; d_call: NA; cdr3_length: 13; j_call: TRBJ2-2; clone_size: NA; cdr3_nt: TGCGCCAGCAGCCACTTAAACACCGGGGAGCTGTTTTTT; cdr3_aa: CASSHLNTGELFF
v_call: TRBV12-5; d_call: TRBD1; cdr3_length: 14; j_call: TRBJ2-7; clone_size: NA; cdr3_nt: TGTGCTAGTGGTTTGGGGACAGGGGACCACGAGCAGTACTTC; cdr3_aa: CASGLGTGDHEQYF
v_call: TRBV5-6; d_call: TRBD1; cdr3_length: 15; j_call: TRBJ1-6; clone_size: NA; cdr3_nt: TGTGCCAGCAGCTTCAAGGGGGCGGGAAATTCACCCCTCCACTTT; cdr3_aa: CASSFKGAGNSPLHF
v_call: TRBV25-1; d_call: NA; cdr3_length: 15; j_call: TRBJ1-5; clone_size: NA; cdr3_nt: TGTGCCAGCAGTGAAGGGACATTTAGCAATCAGCCCCAGCATTTT; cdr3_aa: CASSEGTFSNQPQHF
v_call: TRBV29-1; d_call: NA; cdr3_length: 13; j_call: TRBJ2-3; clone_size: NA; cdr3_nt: TGCAGCGTTGGTCCGGGGGTCACAGATACGCAGTATTTT; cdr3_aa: CSVGPGVTDTQYF
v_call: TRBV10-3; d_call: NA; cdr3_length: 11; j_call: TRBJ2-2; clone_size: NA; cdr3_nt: TGTGCCATCAGGCCGAGAGGGGAGCTGTTTTTT; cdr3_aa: CAIRPRGELFF
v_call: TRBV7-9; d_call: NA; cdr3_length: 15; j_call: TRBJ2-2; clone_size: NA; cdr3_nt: TGTGCCAGCAGCACCCCTGTTCTGGCTACCGGGGAGCTGTTTTTT; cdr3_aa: CASSTPVLATGELFF
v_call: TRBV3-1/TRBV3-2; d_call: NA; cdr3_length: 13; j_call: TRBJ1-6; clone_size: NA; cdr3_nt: TGTGCCAGCAGCCGTCAGGGTAATTCACCCCTCCACTTT; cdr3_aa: CASSRQGNSPLHF
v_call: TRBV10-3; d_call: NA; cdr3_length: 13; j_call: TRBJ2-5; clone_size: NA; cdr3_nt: TGTGCCATCTCCCGCGGGTTACAAGAGACCCAGTACTTC; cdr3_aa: CAISRGLQETQYF
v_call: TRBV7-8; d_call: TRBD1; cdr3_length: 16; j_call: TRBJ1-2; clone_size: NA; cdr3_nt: TGTGCCAGCAGCTTAGGGACAGGGGACCTCTCCTATGGCTACACCTTC; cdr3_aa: CASSLGTGDLSYGYTF
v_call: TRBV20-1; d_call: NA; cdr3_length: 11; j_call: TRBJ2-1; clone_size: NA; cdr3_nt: TGCACGGTGCTTACCTACAATGAGCAGTTCTTC; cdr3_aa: CTVLTYNEQFF
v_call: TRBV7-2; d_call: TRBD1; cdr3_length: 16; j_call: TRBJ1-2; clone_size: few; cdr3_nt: TGTGCCAGCAGCTTGAGCCGGGACAGGGCACACTATGGCTACACCTTC; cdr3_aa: CASSLSRDRAHYGYTF
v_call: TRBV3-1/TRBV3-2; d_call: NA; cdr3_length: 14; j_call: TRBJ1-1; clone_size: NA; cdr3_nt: TGTGCCAGCAGCCCCGGACAGTCGAACACTGAAGCTTTCTTT; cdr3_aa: CASSPGQSNTEAFF
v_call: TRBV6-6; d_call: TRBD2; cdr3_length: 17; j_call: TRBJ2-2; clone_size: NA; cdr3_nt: TGTGCCAGCAGTCCGACTAGCGGGGGGTATAACACCGGGGAGCTGTTTTTT; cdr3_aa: CASSPTSGGYNTGELFF
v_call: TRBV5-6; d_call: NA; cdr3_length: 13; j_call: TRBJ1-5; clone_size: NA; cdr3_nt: TGTGCCAGCAGCTTGGGTTTTAGACAGCCCCAGCATTTT; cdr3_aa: CASSLGFRQPQHF
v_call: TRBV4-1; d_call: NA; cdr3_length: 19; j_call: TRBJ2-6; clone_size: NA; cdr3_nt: TGCGCCAGCAGCCTTACTTCTGCGGGTGATGGCTCTGGGGCCAACGTCCTGACTTTC; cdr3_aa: CASSLTSAGDGSGANVLTF
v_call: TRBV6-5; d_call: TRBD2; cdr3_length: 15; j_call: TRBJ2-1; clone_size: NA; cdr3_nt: TGTGCCAGCAGTTATTCCAGCGGGAGGGTTCATGAGCAGTTCTTC; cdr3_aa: CASSYSSGRVHEQFF
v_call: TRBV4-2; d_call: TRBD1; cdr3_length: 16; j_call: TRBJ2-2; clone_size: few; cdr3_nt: TGTGCCAGCAGCCAGGCGGACAGGGCGGGCACCGGGGAGCTGTTTTTT; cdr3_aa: CASSQADRAGTGELFF
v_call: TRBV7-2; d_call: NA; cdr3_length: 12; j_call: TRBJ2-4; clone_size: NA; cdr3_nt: TGTGCCAGCAGCTTGCCTGAGAACATTCAGTACTTC; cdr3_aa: CASSLPENIQYF
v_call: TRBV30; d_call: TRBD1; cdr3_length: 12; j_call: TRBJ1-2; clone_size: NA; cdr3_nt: TGTGCCTGGAGTGTAACAGGGGCCGACTACACCTTC; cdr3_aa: CAWSVTGADYTF
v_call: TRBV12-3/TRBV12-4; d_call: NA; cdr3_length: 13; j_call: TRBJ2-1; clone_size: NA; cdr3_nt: TGTGCCAGCACCCCCGGGAGTTCGAATGAGCAGTTCTTC; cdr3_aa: CASTPGSSNEQFF
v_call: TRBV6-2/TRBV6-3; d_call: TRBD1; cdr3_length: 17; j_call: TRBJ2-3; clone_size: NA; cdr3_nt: TGTGCCAGCAGCCCACTGGGACAGCTCAGTAACACAGATACGCAGTATTTT; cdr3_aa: CASSPLGQLSNTDTQYF
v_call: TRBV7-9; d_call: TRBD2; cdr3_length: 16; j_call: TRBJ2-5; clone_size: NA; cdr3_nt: TGTGCCAGCAGCTTAGGACTAGCGGGGGGTTTAGAGACCCAGTACTTC; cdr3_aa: CASSLGLAGGLETQYF
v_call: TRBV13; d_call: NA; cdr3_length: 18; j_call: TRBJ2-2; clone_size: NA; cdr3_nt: TGTGCCAGCAGCTCACCAACGAGCCAGAGCCCGGGCACCGGGGAGCTGTTTTTT; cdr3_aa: CASSSPTSQSPGTGELFF
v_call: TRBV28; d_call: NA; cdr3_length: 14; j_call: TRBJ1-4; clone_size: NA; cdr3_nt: TGTGCCAGCAGTTCCCTTGGGGGAGGGGAAAAACTGTTTTTT; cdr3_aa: CASSSLGGGEKLFF
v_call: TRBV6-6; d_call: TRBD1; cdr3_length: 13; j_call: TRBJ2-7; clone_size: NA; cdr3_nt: TGTGCCACAGTGAGGGGGCCCGGGTACGAGCAGTACTTC; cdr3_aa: CATVRGPGYEQYF
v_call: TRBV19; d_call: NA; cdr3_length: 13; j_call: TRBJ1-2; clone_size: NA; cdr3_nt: TGTGCCAGTAGTATAGTATCCTCCTATGGCTACACCTTC; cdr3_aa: CASSIVSSYGYTF
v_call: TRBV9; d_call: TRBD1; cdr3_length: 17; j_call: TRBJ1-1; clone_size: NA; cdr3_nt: TGTGCCAGCAGCCCTAGACAGGGGCTCTACATGAACACTGAAGCTTTCTTT; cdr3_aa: CASSPRQGLYMNTEAFF
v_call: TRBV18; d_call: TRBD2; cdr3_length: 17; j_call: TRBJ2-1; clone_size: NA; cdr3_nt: TGTGCCAGCTCACCACCCGGGACTAGCGGGGGCTACAATGAGCAGTTCTTC; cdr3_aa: CASSPPGTSGGYNEQFF
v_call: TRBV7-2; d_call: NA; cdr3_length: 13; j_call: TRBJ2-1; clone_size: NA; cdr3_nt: TGTGCCAGCAGCCCCGGGACTTACAATGAGCAGTTCTTC; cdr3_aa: CASSPGTYNEQFF
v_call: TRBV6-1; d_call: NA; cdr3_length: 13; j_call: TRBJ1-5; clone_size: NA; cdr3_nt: TGTGCCAGCAGTGAAATTTTCGATCAGCCCCAGCATTTT; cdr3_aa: CASSEIFDQPQHF
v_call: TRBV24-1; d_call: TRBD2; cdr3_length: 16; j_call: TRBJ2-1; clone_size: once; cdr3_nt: TGTGCCACCAGTGTCACAGCGGGGACCTCCTACAATGAGCAGTTCTTC; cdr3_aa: CATSVTAGTSYNEQFF
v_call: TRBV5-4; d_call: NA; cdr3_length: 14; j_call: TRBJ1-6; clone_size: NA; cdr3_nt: TGTGCCAGCAGCTTGTCAGGGTATAATTCACCCCTCCACTTT; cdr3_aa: CASSLSGYNSPLHF
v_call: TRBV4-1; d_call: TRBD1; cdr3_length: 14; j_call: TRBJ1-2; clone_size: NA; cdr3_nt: TGCGCCAGCAGCCTTGGGACAGGAAACTATGGCTACACCTTC; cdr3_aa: CASSLGTGNYGYTF
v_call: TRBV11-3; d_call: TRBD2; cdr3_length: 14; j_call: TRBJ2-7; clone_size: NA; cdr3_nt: TGTGCCAGCAGCCCGGGTGGGAGGGCTCACGAGCAGTACTTC; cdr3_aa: CASSPGGRAHEQYF
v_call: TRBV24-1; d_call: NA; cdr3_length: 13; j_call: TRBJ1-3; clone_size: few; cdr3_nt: TGTGCCACCAGTGACCCTGGCGGAAACACCATATATTTT; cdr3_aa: CATSDPGGNTIYF
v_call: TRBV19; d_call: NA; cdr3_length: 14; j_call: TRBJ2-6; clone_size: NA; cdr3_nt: TGTGCCAGTAGTATGGGGGCTCGGGCCAACGTCCTGACTTTC; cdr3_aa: CASSMGARANVLTF
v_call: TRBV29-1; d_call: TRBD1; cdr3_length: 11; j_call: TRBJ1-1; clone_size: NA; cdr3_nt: TGCATTCCCGGACAGGGCACTGAAGCTTTCTTT; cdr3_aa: CIPGQGTEAFF
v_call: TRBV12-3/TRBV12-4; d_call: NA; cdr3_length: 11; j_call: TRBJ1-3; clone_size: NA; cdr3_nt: TGTGCCAGCACCCTCGGAAACACCATATATTTT; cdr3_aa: CASTLGNTIYF
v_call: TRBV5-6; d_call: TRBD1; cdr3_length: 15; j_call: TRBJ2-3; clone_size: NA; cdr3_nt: TGTGCCAGCAGCTTACCGGGACAGGGGATAGATACGCAGTATTTT; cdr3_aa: CASSLPGQGIDTQYF
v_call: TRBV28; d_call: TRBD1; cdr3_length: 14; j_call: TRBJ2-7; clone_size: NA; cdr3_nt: TGTGCCAGCAGGCCCAGGGACAGGGCCTACGAGCAGTACTTC; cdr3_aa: CASRPRDRAYEQYF
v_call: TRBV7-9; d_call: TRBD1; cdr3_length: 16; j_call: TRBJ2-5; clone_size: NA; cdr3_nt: TGTGCCAGCAGCCCAATTATACCAGGGGGCGGAGAGACCCAGTACTTC; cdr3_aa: CASSPIIPGGGETQYF
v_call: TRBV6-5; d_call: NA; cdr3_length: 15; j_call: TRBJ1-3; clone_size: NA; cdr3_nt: TGTGCCAGCAGTCCTGACAGGCGCTCTGGAAACACCATATATTTT; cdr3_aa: CASSPDRRSGNTIYF
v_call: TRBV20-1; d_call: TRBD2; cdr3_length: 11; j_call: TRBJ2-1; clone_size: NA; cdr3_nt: TGCAGTGCTAGGGGGAGGGTAGAGCAGTTCTTC; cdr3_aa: CSARGRVEQFF
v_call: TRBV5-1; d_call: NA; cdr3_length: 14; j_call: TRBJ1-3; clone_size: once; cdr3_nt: TGCGCCAGCAGCTTGGCCAGCTCTGGAAACACCATATATTTT; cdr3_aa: CASSLASSGNTIYF
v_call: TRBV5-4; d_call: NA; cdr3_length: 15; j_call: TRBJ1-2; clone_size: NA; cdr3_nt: TGTGCCAGCAGCTTGGCCCGGTCGGGAAGCTATGGCTACACCTTC; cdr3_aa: CASSLARSGSYGYTF
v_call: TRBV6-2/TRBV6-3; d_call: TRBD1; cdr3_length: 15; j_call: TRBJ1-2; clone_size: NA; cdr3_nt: TGTGCCAGCAGTCCGGGGACAGGGAGGAACTATGGCTACACCTTC; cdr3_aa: CASSPGTGRNYGYTF
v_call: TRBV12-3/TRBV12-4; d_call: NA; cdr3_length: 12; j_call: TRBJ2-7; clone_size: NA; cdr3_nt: TGTGCCAGCAGCGAGGGCACCTACGAGCAGTACTTC; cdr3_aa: CASSEGTYEQYF
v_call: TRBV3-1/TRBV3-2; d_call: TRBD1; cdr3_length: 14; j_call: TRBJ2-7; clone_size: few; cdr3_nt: TGTGCCAGCAGCCAGGGACAGAGGATTTACGAGCAGTACTTC; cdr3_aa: CASSQGQRIYEQYF
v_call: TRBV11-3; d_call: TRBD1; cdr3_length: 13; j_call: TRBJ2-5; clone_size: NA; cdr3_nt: TGTGCCAGCAGCCCAGGGACAGAAGAGACCCAGTACTTC; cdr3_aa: CASSPGTEETQYF
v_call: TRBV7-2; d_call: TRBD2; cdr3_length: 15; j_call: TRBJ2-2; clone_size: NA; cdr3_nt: TGTGCCAGCAGCCTATGGGGACTAGCAACCGGGGAGCTGTTTTTT; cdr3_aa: CASSLWGLATGELFF
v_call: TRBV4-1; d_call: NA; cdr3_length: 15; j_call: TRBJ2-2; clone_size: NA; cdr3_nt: TGCGCCAGCAGCCAAATACCTGACAGGACCGGGGAGCTGTTTTTT; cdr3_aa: CASSQIPDRTGELFF
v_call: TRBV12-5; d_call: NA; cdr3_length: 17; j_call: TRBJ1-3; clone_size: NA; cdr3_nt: TGTGCTAGTGGTTTGGTGGCGGGGTCCGCTCTAGCGAACACCATATATTTT; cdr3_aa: CASGLVAGSALANTIYF